Listed here are 4 T cell receptor beta chains from one sample, sequenced in a study of blood T cell repertoires in COVID-19. Some clones are missing from TCRdb's copy, which holds only in-frame ones; the method was immunoSEQ multiplex PCR. The sample consists of some 80,000 clones, approximately 81% of them appearing once. Sequenced input: peripheral blood. The source is a man between 60 and 70 years old with COVID-19, enrolled during active disease.

This clone has just one count. The chain combines TRBV6-1 with TRBJ2-7; D is undetermined. Trimming shortened V by 1 base and J by 7 bases, and 11 bases separated the two germline ends. Germline loops: CDR1 MNHNS, CDR2 SASEGT. CDR3 length equals 13 residues. CDR3 DNA sequence: TGTGCCAGCAGTGAAGTTGAGTTGTTGGAGCAGTACTTC. This translates into CASSEVELLEQYF.

The J gene is TRBJ2-7, the V gene TRBV6-5; 10 positions agree with TRBD1. Per the germline V gene, CDR1 is MNHEY and CDR2 is SVGAGI. This CDR3 has 13 amino acids. The junction had 2 bases not matched to a gene; V was cut back by 6 bases and J by 3 bases. CDR3 sequence reads: CASRTGGIYEQYF. The CDR3 DNA reads as TGTGCCAGCAGGACAGGGGGCATCTACGAGCAGTACTTC.

This chain connects TRBV4-1 to TRBJ2-1; TRBD2 matches at 8 bases. The CDR3 consists of 11 residues. Germline V lookup: CDR1 MGHRA, CDR2 YSYEKL. The J segment lost 15 bases and the V segment lost 4 bases, leaving 5 bases of the junction unmatched. CDR3 in DNA: TGCGCCAGCAGCCCCGGGACTAGGATGTTCTTC. Translated: CASSPGTRMFF.

The chain is built from TRBV7-3 and TRBJ2-1, with TRBD2 as a possible D gene (6 bases). Trimming stripped 3 bases from V and 8 bases from J, with 20 bases between. The germline CDR1 and CDR2 sequences are SGHTA and FQGTGA. The CDR3 length is 16 residues. Here the CDR3 reads CASSFYPGEGFDEQFF. The DNA of the CDR3 is TGTGCCAGCAGCTTTTATCCGGGAGAAGGGTTCGATGAGCAGTTCTTC.